A single sample is the source of the 14 T cell receptor beta chains below, sequenced in a study of neoadjuvant anti-PD-1 for oral cavity cancer. Generated by immunoSEQ multiplex PCR, the TCRdb table keeps only in-frame clones and is missing some. The sample consists of around 81,000 clones, 84% of them appearing once. The sequencing used PBMCs, collected before nivolumab (anti-PD-1) treatment. The receptor source for this set is a person aged 40-85 years with oral cavity squamous cell carcinoma.

This chain joins TRBV5-4 and TRBJ2-6; D not certain. The CDR3 has 14 amino acids. The V and J ends lost 4 bases and 2 bases respectively, with 7 bases between them. Germline CDR1 SGHNT, CDR2 YYREEE (reference sequence). The CDR3 DNA is TGTGCCAGCAGCCAGGTAACTGGGGCCAACGTCCTGACTTTC. It translates to CASSQVTGANVLTF. The full variable domain, in which reference TRBV5-4 and TRBJ2-6 provide the parts outside the CDR3, is ETGVTQSPTHLIKTRGQQVTLRCSSQSGHNTVSWYQQALGQGPQFIFQYYREEENGRGNFPPRFSGLQFPNYSSELNVNALELDDSALYLCASSQVTGANVLTFGAGSRLTVL.

This clone occurred once. This sequence joins TRBV7-9 and TRBJ2-1; weak D call: TRBD1 (6 bases). V was shortened by 5 bases and J by 8 bases, with 10 bases between the two germline ends. The CDR3 extends over 12 amino acids. CDR1 SEHNR and CDR2 FQNEAQ come from the germline V gene (reference sequence). The CDR3 spells CASSVGGHEQFF. The CDR3, as DNA: TGTGCCAGCAGCGTAGGGGGACATGAGCAGTTCTTC.

The chain recombines TRBV5-1 with TRBJ2-1; TRBD1 matches 8 bases. V trimming: 3 bases; J trimming: 8 bases; junction bases outside the gene matches: 10. This CDR3 has 15 amino acids. CDR1 and CDR2 (germline): SGHRS, YFSETQ. The DNA of the CDR3 is TGCGCCAGCAGCTCTCGGTCAGGGGGCATCGATGAGCAGTTCTTC. It is translated as CASSSRSGGIDEQFF.

In DNA, the CDR3 is TGTGCCAGCACTCCCGGGACAGGGTTGGCCCAAGAGACCCAGTACTTC. Translating it yields CASTPGTGLAQETQYF. The rearrangement links TRBV5-5 to TRBJ2-5; 9 nucleotides match TRBD1. V lost 6 bases, J lost 1 base, and 10 bases stayed unmatched. This CDR3 has 16 amino acids. CDR1 is SGHKS, CDR2 YYEKEE, per germline (reference sequence). Drawing the rest from reference TRBV5-5 and TRBJ2-5, the complete variable domain is DAGVTQSPTHLIKTRGQQVTLRCSPISGHKSVSWYQQVLGQGPQFIFQYYEKEERGRGNFPDRFSARQFPNYSSELNVNALLLGDSALYLCASTPGTGLAQETQYFGPGTRLLVL.

This clone was detected once. J is TRBJ2-1 and V is TRBV5-1; TRBD2 matches at 7 bases. Germline-derived CDR1 and CDR2 are SGHRS and YFSETQ. This CDR3 has 15 residues. V was clipped by 2 bases and J by 4 bases; unmatched bases: 6. This CDR3 is CASSFSSGEYNEQFF. The CDR3, as DNA: TGCGCCAGCAGCTTTTCTAGCGGAGAGTACAATGAGCAGTTCTTC.

The chain has TRBV20-1 and TRBJ2-7, with D maybe TRBD2 (5 bases). The CDR3 has 11 amino acids. Germline V lookup: CDR1 DFQATT, CDR2 SNEGSKA (reference sequence). Trimming cost V 5 bases and J 5 bases, with 10 bases left between them. CDR3 DNA sequence: TGCAGTGCTGGCTCTAGCCACGAGCAGTACTTC. Translated: CSAGSSHEQYF.

The rearrangement joins TRBV4-2 to TRBJ1-2; tentatively, D is TRBD1 (6 bases). The CDR3 runs to 14 residues. The germline V gene has CDR1 LGHNA and CDR2 YNFKEQ. Between the trimmed V and J ends, which lost 5 bases and 3 bases, there was a span of 13 bases. For the CDR3, the DNA is TGTGCCAGCAGCGAGGCAGGGGTAGACTATGGCTACACCTTC. It translates to CASSEAGVDYGYTF.

This sequence joins TRBV10-1 and TRBJ2-7; D might be TRBD2 (5 bases). The CDR3 has 12 amino acids. V lost 2 bases to trimming and J lost 7 bases, with 9 bases between them. CDR1 and CDR2 from the germline V gene are WNHNN and SYGVQD (reference sequence). The CDR3: CASSETSFEQYF. For the CDR3, the DNA is TGCGCCAGCAGTGAGACTAGTTTTGAGCAGTACTTC.

This chain uses TRBV19 with TRBJ2-7; D is perhaps TRBD1 or TRBD2 (5 bases each). The germline CDR1 and CDR2 sequences are LNHDA and SQIVND (reference sequence). Deletions cut 3 bases from V and 2 bases from J, with 11 bases between. The CDR3 runs 14 residues. CDR3 amino acids: CASSISGTPYEQYF. DNA of the CDR3: TGTGCCAGTAGTATCTCAGGGACCCCCTACGAGCAGTACTTC.

This chain uses TRBV5-1 with TRBJ1-2; the match to TRBD1 covers 9 bases. The V segment lost 0 bases and the J segment 8 bases; nucleotides outside the gene matches: 8. This CDR3 spans 15 amino acids. Germline assignment: CDR1 SGHRS and CDR2 YFSETQ. The CDR3 here is CASSLEGQGRQGYTF. DNA for the CDR3: TGCGCCAGCAGCTTGGAGGGACAGGGACGGCAAGGCTACACCTTC. The full variable domain, with the rest looked up from reference TRBV5-1 and TRBJ1-2, is KAGVTQTPRYLIKTRGQQVTLSCSPISGHRSVSWYQQTPGQGLQFLFEYFSETQRNKGNFPGRFSGRQFSNSRSEMNVSTLELGDSALYLCASSLEGQGRQGYTFGSGTRLTVV.

This chain connects TRBV19 to TRBJ2-4; D might be TRBD1 (5 bases). The CDR3 spans 14 residues. V was trimmed by 1 base and J by 8 bases, leaving 12 bases between them. In germline, CDR1 is LNHDA, CDR2 SQIVND (reference sequence). This chain's CDR3 is CASSIGQGWDIQYF. CDR3 DNA: TGTGCCAGTAGTATAGGGCAGGGATGGGACATTCAGTACTTC.

This rearrangement joins TRBV29-1 to TRBJ2-7; 11 positions match TRBD1. Trimming removed 6 bases from V and 3 bases from J; junction bases left unmatched: 7. The length of the CDR3 is 14 residues. The germline V gene has CDR1 SQVTM and CDR2 ANQGSEA. The CDR3 sequence: CSVAGTGGSYEQYF. CDR3 sequence (DNA): TGCAGCGTCGCCGGGACAGGGGGAAGCTACGAGCAGTACTTC.

This chain joins TRBV7-3 and TRBJ2-4; D unresolved. This CDR3 is 11 amino acids long. The germline CDR1 and CDR2 sequences are SGHTA and FQGTGA. With 5 bases removed from V and 8 bases from J, the gap between germline ends came to 7 bases. Here the CDR3 reads CASSPRDIQYF. CDR3 in DNA: TGTGCCAGCAGCCCAAGGGACATTCAGTACTTC.

The rearrangement joins TRBV18 to TRBJ2-7; 11 bases align to TRBD1. Germline loops: CDR1 KGHSH, CDR2 LQKENI. The CDR3 extends over 16 amino acids. Trimming removed 4 bases from V and 7 bases from J; junction bases left unmatched: 12. This CDR3 reads CASSQTDRGRIAEQYF. The DNA for the CDR3 is TGTGCCAGCTCACAGACGGACAGGGGGCGGATAGCGGAGCAGTACTTC.